A selection of T cell receptor beta chains follows, all from one sample in a study of glioma-infiltrating T cells. TCRdb re-called the multiplex PCR reads through MiXCR, storing one row per CDR3 protein. The table has about 110,000 distinct CDR3 sequences, 20% to 25% seen once. Sequenced material: glioma tissue, nonneoplastic brain tissue, or PBMCs (not recorded which). The receptor source for this set is a human donor with low-grade glioma or glioblastoma, undergoing nonglioma brain surgery, or in good health (not recorded which). Both conserved end residues are part of each CDR3. Fields, in order: CDR3 protein, V gene.

CDR3aa: CASSQDPIPLNTEAFF
v_gene: TRBV4-3

CDR3aa: CSAREGTSNEQFF
v_gene: TRBV20-1

CDR3aa: CASSLGPSGRADTQYF
v_gene: TRBV12-3/TRBV12-4

CDR3aa: CASKSLDRGESYEQYF
v_gene: TRBV6-1

CDR3aa: CASSLAQGYYNSPLHF
v_gene: TRBV7-2

CDR3aa: CASSLSGAASTDTQYF
v_gene: TRBV5-1

CDR3aa: CSAREQTSGFNEQFF
v_gene: TRBV20-1

CDR3aa: CASSVGPFYEQYF
v_gene: TRBV7-9

CDR3aa: CASSEQGLGTEAFF
v_gene: TRBV10-2

CDR3aa: CASSYSRGNQPQHF
v_gene: TRBV6-5

CDR3aa: CASSFDGRGPYEQFF
v_gene: TRBV6-5

CDR3aa: CSAGGRAAYEQYF
v_gene: TRBV20-1

CDR3aa: CASSWGQGEEQYF
v_gene: TRBV6-1

CDR3aa: CASSDHYSNQPQHF
v_gene: TRBV28

CDR3aa: CASSLDAGSTDTQYF
v_gene: TRBV7-2

CDR3aa: CSAVRDSYEQYF
v_gene: TRBV20-1

CDR3aa: CASSPPLGNTEAFF
v_gene: TRBV18

CDR3aa: CASSRSGTSGGAIRSYNEQFF
v_gene: TRBV7-2

CDR3aa: CASSDPGQGADEQFF
v_gene: TRBV6-6

CDR3aa: CASSESRGSIEQYF
v_gene: TRBV2

CDR3aa: CATSRAANTEAFF
v_gene: TRBV15

CDR3aa: CASIKDRPGLADNEQFF
v_gene: TRBV2

CDR3aa: CASSRDRHNEQFF
v_gene: TRBV11-3

CDR3aa: CSAPNRGRLTEAFF
v_gene: TRBV20-1

CDR3aa: CASSLQGSGGNTIYF
v_gene: TRBV4-3

CDR3aa: CASSADPSSYEQYF
v_gene: TRBV27

CDR3aa: CARSLGQSSRSNQPQHF
v_gene: TRBV6-2/TRBV6-3

CDR3aa: CSVEISGYEQYF
v_gene: TRBV29-1

CDR3aa: CASSQEQDQNEQFF
v_gene: TRBV4-1

CDR3aa: CASSSDTNQPQHF
v_gene: TRBV5-4

CDR3aa: CASSQERGGVFQETQYF
v_gene: TRBV3-1

CDR3aa: CASSRGIRDPSTDTQYF
v_gene: TRBV5-1

CDR3aa: CASSHSGRRETQYF
v_gene: TRBV7-2

CDR3aa: CASSPSDSNGSYNEQFF
v_gene: TRBV18

CDR3aa: CASGGSRQWNTEAFF
v_gene: TRBV11-2

CDR3aa: CASSLRAGGKETQYF
v_gene: TRBV5-1

CDR3aa: CSAPIAGDYNEQFF
v_gene: TRBV20-1

CDR3aa: CSVGGGYEQYF
v_gene: TRBV29-1

CDR3aa: CATRRLAGASYEQYF
v_gene: TRBV24-1

CDR3aa: CASSLLELARIEETQYF
v_gene: TRBV5-1

CDR3aa: CASRGDRSTDTQYF
v_gene: TRBV2

CDR3aa: CASSWGSDTEAFF
v_gene: TRBV27

CDR3aa: CSARVPKTGSQETQYF
v_gene: TRBV20-1

CDR3aa: CARQTASNQPQHF
v_gene: TRBV6-2/TRBV6-3

CDR3aa: CSGWSQPQHF
v_gene: TRBV29-1

CDR3aa: CASSPGRDTETFF
v_gene: TRBV27

CDR3aa: CASSQGRGLRYTEAFF
v_gene: TRBV4-1

CDR3aa: CASTPGQGIAGGTYEQFF
v_gene: TRBV27

CDR3aa: CASSYRPLLTGEKEQYF
v_gene: TRBV6-6

CDR3aa: CASRLTPLSGTYEQYF
v_gene: TRBV6-1

CDR3aa: CASSLALTWRNSPLRF
v_gene: TRBV7-9

CDR3aa: CASSWNSNQPQHF
v_gene: TRBV6-1

CDR3aa: CASSLTPGTSGSTYEQYF
v_gene: TRBV7-3